One and the same sample provided the 4 T cell receptor delta chains below, sequenced in a study of gamma-delta T cells after stem cell transplantation. TCRdb reanalyzed the RT-PCR reads using CATT. The sample lists 2,800 or so delta-chain clones, 3% to 4% seen once, with 28% in the top ten. Input material: gamma-delta T cells. The receptors come from a human donor. It is not recorded whose cells these are; they may come from a transplant donor.

In this sample, this clone turned up a few times. A much larger clonotype is one base distant, so this may be a read error. Other nucleotide sequences from this sample produce the same CDR3. This chain uses TRDV2 with TRDJ1, with D possibly matching TRDD3 (5 bases). Germline V gives CDR1 GEAIGNYY, CDR2 EKD. This CDR3 has 15 amino acids. DNA of the CDR3: TGTGCCTGTGACCAATCGTACAGATACACCGATAAGCTCATCTTT. Translated: CACDQSYRYTDKLIF.

This chain uses TRDV2 with TRDJ1, with TRDD3 matching over 11 bases. This CDR3 is built from 16 residues. V lost 4 bases and J lost 4; bases outside the gene matches: 10. In germline, CDR1 is GEAIGNYY, CDR2 EKD. DNA for the CDR3: TGTGCCTGTGAGGCCCTTCTGGGGGATACCGGCGATAAACTCATCTTT. Protein product: CACEALLGDTGDKLIF.

With regard to this clone: A far larger clone is one nucleotide away, so this likely arose from a read error. The chain couples TRDV2 to TRDJ3; 12 bases are shared with TRDD3. The CDR3 is 22 residues long. CDR1 and CDR2 (germline): GEAIGNYY, EKD. V lost 2 bases and J lost 0; bases outside the gene matches: 13. CDR3 coding DNA: TGTGCCTGTGACAGAGCACTGGGGGATACCGATAAAAGCTCCTGGGACACCCGACAGATGTTTTTC. Protein product: CACDRALGDTDKSSWDTRQMFF.

This clone is medium-sized by share. The rearrangement links TRDV2 to TRDJ1; 7 positions agree with TRDD1. The CDR3 has 18 amino acids. V trimming: 0 bases; J trimming: 4 bases; junction bases outside the gene matches: 16. Germline loops: CDR1 GEAIGNYY, CDR2 EKD. CDR3 sequence: CACDTVSQNSAGRDKLIF. Here the CDR3 DNA reads TGTGCCTGTGACACCGTTAGCCAAAATAGTGCGGGACGCGATAAACTCATCTTT.